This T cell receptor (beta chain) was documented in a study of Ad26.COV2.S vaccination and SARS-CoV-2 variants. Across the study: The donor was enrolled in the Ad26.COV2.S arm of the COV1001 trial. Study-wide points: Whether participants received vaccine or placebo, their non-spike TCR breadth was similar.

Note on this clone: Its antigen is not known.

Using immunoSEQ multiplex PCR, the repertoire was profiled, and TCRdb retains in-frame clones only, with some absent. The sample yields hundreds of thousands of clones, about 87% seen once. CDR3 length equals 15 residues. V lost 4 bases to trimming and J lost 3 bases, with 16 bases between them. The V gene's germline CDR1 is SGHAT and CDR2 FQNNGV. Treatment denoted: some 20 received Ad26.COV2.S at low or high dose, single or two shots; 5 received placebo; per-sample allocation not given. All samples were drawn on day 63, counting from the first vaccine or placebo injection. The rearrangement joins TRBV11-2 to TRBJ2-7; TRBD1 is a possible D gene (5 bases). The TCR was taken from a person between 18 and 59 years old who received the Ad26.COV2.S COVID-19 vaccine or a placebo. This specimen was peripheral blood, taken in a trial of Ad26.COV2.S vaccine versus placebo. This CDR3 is CASSSWGSTNYEQYF. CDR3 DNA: TGTGCCAGCAGCTCTTGGGGCAGCACAAACTACGAGCAGTACTTC.